This T cell receptor (beta chain) was recorded in a study of T-cell reconstitution after alpha-beta-depleted transplantation in children (TCRdb year 2016). Turning to the overall study: Using TCR repertoire profiling, the study quantitatively followed how T-cell immune reconstitution unfolded in children after TCRalphabeta/CD19-depleted allogeneic hematopoietic cell transplantation. The investigation overall reported the following: Over subsequent months, a decline in hyperexpanded clone frequencies was noted, and after one year, T-cell counts and TCRbeta diversity were mostly ascribed to newly produced T cells. The apparently early alphabetaT-cell count recovery about two months after transplant was reportedly dependent on only several hundred rapidly expanded clones derived from non-depleted graft cells. In some patients, the high TCRbeta diversity seen at day 60 was put down to recipient T cells and intrathymic progenitors that had survived conditioning.

Libraries were constructed by PCR. The sample was run on an Illumina HiSeq 2500. TCR libraries were prepared with molecular barcoding, using unique molecular identifiers to normalize TCRbeta repertoire quantification. TCRdb ran its own pipeline on the public reads, namely fastp trimming at Q25 and MiXCR clone calling, and kept in-frame beta chains. Rows merge per CDR3 protein into single entries with the most common DNA and genes. The sample yields some 200,000 distinct CDR3 sequences; approximately 6.9% were counted once. About 5.5% of the sample rests with the top ten. The CDR3 has 15 amino acids, counting the end cysteine and phenylalanine. Only CDR3 DNA remains: 45 bases, in frame from the first base. V trim: 5 bases; J trim: 4 bases; unmatched bases: 9. CDR1 MNHEY and CDR2 SMNVEV were looked up in the germline V gene (reference sequence). The treatment or condition label, read with the paper, signifies: allogeneic hematopoietic cell transplantation with graft depleted of TCRalphabeta T cells and CD19 B cells. TCRalphabeta/CD19-depleted allogeneic hematopoietic cell grafts were given to the transplant recipients, all of whom were children.

This clonotype was detected ten times or more. Its recognized antigen is unknown. One base away there is no much larger clone; base qualities are not given. This material consisted of PBMCs, taken before TCRalphabeta/CD19-depleted stem cell transplant. The clonotype originates from a boy under 10 years old with acute lymphoblastic leukemia, due to receive a stem cell transplant. Recombination linked TRBV27 to TRBJ1-2; 8 of the junction bases match TRBD1. The CDR3 protein sequence reads: CASSAGQGPLYGYTF. The nucleotide sequence is TGTGCCAGCAGTGCCGGACAGGGCCCCCTCTATGGCTACACCTTC.